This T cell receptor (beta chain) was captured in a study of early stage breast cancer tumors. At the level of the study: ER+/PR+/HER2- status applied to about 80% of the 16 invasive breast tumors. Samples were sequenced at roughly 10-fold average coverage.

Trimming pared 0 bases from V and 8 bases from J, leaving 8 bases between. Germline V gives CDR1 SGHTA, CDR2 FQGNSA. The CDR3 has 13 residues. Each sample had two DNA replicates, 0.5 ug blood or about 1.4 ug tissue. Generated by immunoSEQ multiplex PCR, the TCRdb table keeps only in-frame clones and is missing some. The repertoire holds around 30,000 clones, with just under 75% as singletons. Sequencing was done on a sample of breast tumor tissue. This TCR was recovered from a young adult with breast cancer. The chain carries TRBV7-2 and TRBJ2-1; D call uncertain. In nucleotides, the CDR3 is TGTGCCAGCAGCTTAGCGTCGTTCGATGAGCAGTTCTTC. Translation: CASSLASFDEQFF.